These T cell receptor beta chains were read from a single sample in a study of cytomegalovirus exposure and HLA in healthy donors. TCRdb keeps only in-frame clones here, not all; method: immunoSEQ multiplex PCR. The sample has more than 150,000 clones; approximately 78% are singletons. What was sequenced was PBMCs. Every receptor here comes from a male donor in good health and CMV-seronegative. CDR3s include the opening cysteine and the closing phenylalanine or tryptophan. A D gene is named only where the DNA matches it firmly. Some rows mark clone size as missing; the rest say once, few, many or name a class of expanded clone.

v_gene	abundance	d_gene	j_gene	CDR3aa	CDR3nt
TRBV19	.	TRBD2	TRBJ2-3	CASSLRASGRGTDTQYF	TGTGCCAGTAGTCTCAGGGCTAGCGGGAGAGGCACAGATACGCAGTATTTT
TRBV4-3	.	TRBD1	TRBJ1-5	CASSQDRNQPQHF	TGCGCCAGCAGCCAGGACAGGAATCAGCCCCAGCATTTT
TRBV2	.	.	TRBJ2-1	CASSQGSYNEQFF	TGTGCCAGCAGTCAGGGCTCCTACAATGAGCAGTTCTTC
TRBV4-3	few	.	TRBJ2-5	CASSQFSRGIGETQYF	TGCGCCAGCAGCCAATTCTCCAGGGGTATCGGAGAGACCCAGTACTTC
TRBV12-5	once	TRBD2	TRBJ2-1	CASARPGGGYNEQFF	TGTGCTAGTGCCCGCCCCGGGGGGGGCTACAATGAGCAGTTCTTC
TRBV7-7	.	TRBD1	TRBJ2-1	CASSLDRGDNEQFF	TGTGCTAGCAGCTTGGACAGGGGGGACAATGAGCAGTTCTTC
TRBV5-4	.	.	TRBJ2-7	CASTTGSEQYF	TGTGCCAGCACTACAGGGTCCGAGCAGTACTTC
TRBV7-9	.	.	TRBJ1-4	CASSSLRGNEKLFF	TGTGCCAGCAGCTCCTTAAGGGGAAATGAAAAACTGTTTTTT
TRBV7-2	.	TRBD1	TRBJ2-7	CASSRSPGQVYEQYF	TGTGCCAGCAGCCGTAGCCCGGGACAGGTCTACGAGCAGTACTTC
TRBV5-1	.	TRBD1	TRBJ1-1	CASSQGVNTEAFF	TGCGCCAGCAGCCAGGGGGTGAACACTGAAGCTTTCTTT
TRBV7-2	.	TRBD1	TRBJ1-1	CASSWTGRSTEAFF	TGTGCCAGCAGCTGGACAGGGCGGAGCACTGAAGCTTTCTTT
TRBV19	.	.	TRBJ2-7	CASKSGYEQYF	TGTGCCAGTAAGTCGGGATACGAGCAGTACTTC
TRBV13	few	TRBD2	TRBJ2-5	CASSLGTSGRRLGETQYF	TGTGCCAGCAGCTTAGGGACTAGCGGGAGACGATTAGGGGAGACCCAGTACTTC
TRBV28	.	.	TRBJ2-1	CASRSGTASSYNEQFF	TGTGCCAGCAGGTCCGGGACTGCGAGCTCCTACAATGAGCAGTTCTTC
TRBV28	.	.	TRBJ2-5	CASSLRVEGETQYF	TGTGCCAGCAGCCTTCGGGTGGAGGGAGAGACCCAGTACTTC
TRBV12-5	.	.	TRBJ2-7	CASAGHPEQYF	TGTGCTAGTGCCGGACACCCCGAGCAGTACTTC
TRBV18	.	.	TRBJ1-1	CASSPPRKNTEAFF	TGTGCCAGCTCACCTCCCAGAAAGAACACTGAAGCTTTCTTT
TRBV19	.	.	TRBJ2-3	CASSIERSSTDTQYF	TGTGCCAGTAGTATAGAGCGGAGTAGCACAGATACGCAGTATTTT
TRBV4-3	few	.	TRBJ2-5	CASSQDTGKQTQYF	TGCGCCAGCAGCCAAGATACAGGGAAACAGACCCAGTACTTC
TRBV19	.	TRBD2	TRBJ2-3	CASSTGLAGAGDTQYF	TGTGCCAGTAGTACGGGACTAGCGGGAGCCGGGGATACGCAGTATTTT
TRBV5-4	.	TRBD2	TRBJ2-3	CASRLAGPTSTDTQYF	TGTGCCAGCAGGCTAGCGGGGCCGACTAGCACAGATACGCAGTATTTT
TRBV5-4	.	TRBD1	TRBJ1-3	CASSLGQGNSGNTIYF	TGTGCCAGCAGCTTAGGACAGGGCAACTCTGGAAACACCATATATTTT
TRBV5-1	.	TRBD1	TRBJ2-7	CASSAGTGYSYEQYF	TGCGCCAGCAGCGCCGGGACAGGGTACTCCTACGAGCAGTACTTC
TRBV19	.	TRBD1	TRBJ2-3	CATSWTGETDTQYF	TGTGCCACTTCCTGGACAGGGGAAACAGATACGCAGTATTTT
TRBV7-8	.	TRBD2	TRBJ2-7	CASTGLGGGSSYEQYF	TGTGCCAGCACCGGTCTTGGCGGGGGGAGCTCCTACGAGCAGTACTTC
TRBV30	.	TRBD1	TRBJ2-1	CARRDRGRNEQFF	TGTGCTCGGAGGGACAGGGGTCGCAATGAGCAGTTCTTC
TRBV2	.	.	TRBJ2-7	CASSEFRAYEQYF	TGTGCCAGCAGTGAATTCCGCGCCTACGAGCAGTACTTC
TRBV7-3	few	TRBD2	TRBJ2-5	CASSFTSGGTQYF	TGTGCCAGCAGCTTCACTAGCGGCGGGACCCAGTACTTC
TRBV30	.	TRBD1	TRBJ2-2	CAWLPRDRDTGELFF	TGTGCCTGGCTACCCCGGGACAGAGACACCGGGGAGCTGTTTTTT
TRBV6-1	.	.	TRBJ1-5	CASSAGGGNQPQHF	TGTGCCAGCAGTGCCGGGGGTGGGAATCAGCCCCAGCATTTT
TRBV2	.	.	TRBJ1-5	CASSENEEGNQPQHF	TGTGCCAGCAGTGAAAATGAGGAGGGCAATCAGCCCCAGCATTTT